This T cell receptor (beta chain) was captured in a study of identical twins. Whole-study results and caveats: Zero-insertion analyses might be partly confounded by invariant T cells like MAIT and iNKT.

The CDR3 has 13 amino acids. Germline V gene sequence: CDR1 SEHNR, CDR2 FQNEAQ (reference sequence). The V end was cut by 0 bases, the J end by 4 bases, with 6 bases between. With respect to this clonotype: The antigen is not known.

A single record per CDR3 protein comes from TCRdb applying MiXCR to the 5' RACE reads. This table has approximately 500,000 distinct CDR3 sequences, 20% to 30% appearing once. The sample also formed part of further work on T cells expressing NK-cell markers. That source adds: The authors applied an anti-gamma-delta TCR antibody in several experiments, and it restricted sorting to alpha-beta TCR T cells. Dominant NKG2C+ clonotypes made up roughly 1.0-7.5% of CD8+ T cells in several donors. HCMV specificity was not established for the expanded NKG2C+ T cell clones.

This receptor was obtained from a woman between 18 and 29 years old in good health. Sequences were obtained from CD4+ T cells sorted from blood. The J gene is TRBJ2-5, the V gene TRBV7-9; D unclear. The CDR3 DNA is TGTGCCAGCAGCTTAGCGCGGATAGAGACCCAGTACTTC. Translated, it gives CASSLARIETQYF. The variable domain in full, with the rest retrieved from reference TRBV7-9 and TRBJ2-5, is DTGVSQNPRHKITKRGQNVTFRCDPISEHNRLYWYRQTLGQGPEFLTYFQNEAQLEKSRLLSDRFSAERPKGSFSTLEIQRTEQGDSAMYLCASSLARIETQYFGPGTRLLVL.